These 3 T cell receptor beta chains came from one sample sequenced in a study of T-cell memory formation after mild COVID-19. TCRdb reprocessed the 5' RACE reads with MiXCR, giving one entry per CDR3 protein. Here the sample spans around 250,000 distinct CDR3 sequences, around 16% being singletons. Sequencing was performed on PBMCs or a T cell subset sorted from them (not recorded which). These receptors were taken from a man aged 18 to 30 who had mild COVID-19 (a few samples of this study predate the infection). Cell type and time point are not known.

This clonotype came up a few times. The rearrangement uses TRBV4-1 and TRBJ2-5; possibly TRBD1 or TRBD2 for D (5 bases each). This CDR3 comprises 14 residues. Per the germline V gene, CDR1 is MGHRA and CDR2 is YSYEKL. With 1 base removed from V and 5 bases from J, the gap between germline ends came to 11 bases. The chain's CDR3 is CASSQAGREETQYF. CDR3 nucleotides: TGCGCCAGCAGCCAAGCTGGCAGGGAGGAGACCCAGTACTTC.

There are a few counts of this clonotype. The V gene is TRBV7-2, the J gene TRBJ2-3; 9 bases match TRBD2. CDR1 is SGHTA and CDR2 is FQGNSA in the germline V gene. The trim removed 3 bases at V and 2 bases at J, leaving 6 bases unmatched. The CDR3 runs to 16 residues. The CDR3 DNA follows: TGTGCCAGCAGCTTCAATAGCGGGGGCCACACAGATACGCAGTATTTT. As protein: CASSFNSGGHTDTQYF.

This chain connects TRBV3-1 to TRBJ1-1; D is uncertain. CDR3 length: 17 residues. Germline V gives CDR1 LGHDT, CDR2 YNNKEL (reference sequence). V was pared by 0 bases and J by 1 base, with 15 bases between. The DNA of the CDR3 is TGTGCCAGCAGCCAAGATTTAGGCAGGTCGGGGAACACTGAAGCTTTCTTT. Its translation: CASSQDLGRSGNTEAFF.